Listed below are T cell receptor beta chains from one sample, sequenced in a study of blood T cell repertoires in COVID-19. Method: immunoSEQ multiplex PCR; TCRdb's copy keeps in-frame clones and lacks some. This table has around 200,000 clones, 86% appearing once. Material for sequencing was PBMCs or T cells enriched from blood (not recorded which). The receptors here all came from a man in his forties with acute COVID-19. Each CDR3 is given with its conserved first and last residue. A D gene is named only where the DNA matches it firmly. Where a row states a size, it is once, few, many or the class of an expanded clone; other rows omit it.

.	.	TRBV28	TRBJ1-1	TGTGCCAGCAGTTTGGTTTCAGGGACTGAAGCTTTCTTT	CASSLVSGTEAFF
.	TRBD1	TRBV19	TRBJ1-2	TGTGCCAGTAGAGACGGACAGGGAGGCTATGGCTACACCTTC	CASRDGQGGYGYTF
.	.	TRBV28	TRBJ2-3	TGTGCCAGCAGTTGGGCGGGTAAGCAGTATTTT	CASSWAGKQYF
once	TRBD1	TRBV4-1	TRBJ1-4	TGCGCCAGCAGCCAAGATAGGGGCAGGGGGATCGCTAATGAAAAACTGTTTTTT	CASSQDRGRGIANEKLFF
.	.	TRBV29-1	TRBJ2-1	TGCAGCGTTGATGGGGGGAGCTCCTACAATGAGCAGTTCTTC	CSVDGGSSYNEQFF
.	.	TRBV29-1	TRBJ1-2	TGCAGCGTTGAAGAGCAGGGTACCCATGGCTACACCTTC	CSVEEQGTHGYTF
.	.	TRBV28	TRBJ1-1	TGTGCCAGCCGTGGGCTGGCTGAAGCTTTCTTT	CASRGLAEAFF
.	.	TRBV9	TRBJ1-4	TGTGCCAGCAGCGAAGGAGGGGTTAGGGAAAAACTGTTTTTT	CASSEGGVREKLFF
.	TRBD1	TRBV28	TRBJ1-5	TGTGCCAGCATCACCTGTACAGGGGCGTTGTGCAATCAGCCCCAGCATTTT	CASITCTGALCNQPQHF
.	TRBD1	TRBV5-4	TRBJ1-2	TGTGCCAGCAGTTACACCGGGACAGCGTATGGCTACACCTTC	CASSYTGTAYGYTF
.	TRBD1	TRBV10-3	TRBJ1-1	TGTGCCATCAGTGAGTCGAGCTGGACAGGAGGAGGAGCTTTCTTT	CAISESSWTGGGAFF
.	TRBD2	TRBV4-1	TRBJ2-3	TGCGCCAGCAGCCAAGCCGGGACTAGCGGAGATACGCAGTATTTT	CASSQAGTSGDTQYF
.	.	TRBV3-1/TRBV3-2	TRBJ1-3	TGTGCCAGCAGCCAAGATGCCAGACTCTCTGGAAACACCATATATTTT	CASSQDARLSGNTIYF
few	TRBD1	TRBV7-9	TRBJ1-6	TGTGCCAGCAGCCTGGGACAGGGCCGTTCACCCCTCCACTTT	CASSLGQGRSPLHF
.	TRBD1	TRBV28	TRBJ1-1	TGTGCCAGCAGTTTACCTACAGGGGACCTAGGGACTGAAGCTTTCTTT	CASSLPTGDLGTEAFF
.	TRBD2	TRBV7-9	TRBJ2-7	TGTGCCAGCAGCCGTAGCGGGAGCTCCTACGAGCAGTACTTC	CASSRSGSSYEQYF
.	TRBD2	TRBV4-2	TRBJ2-7	TGTGCCAGCAGCCAGGGGGAACGGGAGGCGAAGAAGTACTTC	CASSQGEREAKKYF
.	TRBD1	TRBV27	TRBJ1-1	TGTGCCAGCAGGGCGACAGGGTTCGGGGAAGCTTTCTTT	CASRATGFGEAFF
.	.	TRBV28	TRBJ1-5	TGTGCCAGCAGTCCCCCACTCACCAATCAGCCCCAGCATTTT	CASSPPLTNQPQHF
.	.	TRBV6-1	TRBJ1-5	TGTGCCAGCAGTGAACAAGACTTCAATCAGCCCCAGCATTTT	CASSEQDFNQPQHF
.	TRBD1	TRBV19	TRBJ1-5	TGTGCCAGTAGAACTGAGGGACAGGGGTTTAGCAATCAGCCCCAGCATTTT	CASRTEGQGFSNQPQHF
.	.	TRBV28	TRBJ2-7	TGTGCCAGCAAGACCGGGACTGCCCCCTACGAGCAGTACTTC	CASKTGTAPYEQYF
.	.	TRBV3-1/TRBV3-2	TRBJ1-1	TGTGCCAGCAGCCGCGGGAACACTGAAGCTTTCTTT	CASSRGNTEAFF
few	.	TRBV6-2/TRBV6-3	TRBJ1-1	TGTGCCAGCAGCTTCCGCTTGACTACGGAATCAACTTTCTTT	CASSFRLTTESTFF
.	TRBD2	TRBV9	TRBJ2-3	TGTGCCAGCAGCCCCCGACTAGCGGGAGGGCCGACAGATACGCAGTATTTT	CASSPRLAGGPTDTQYF
.	TRBD2	TRBV28	TRBJ2-3	TGTGCCAGCAGGCCCGCCGGGACTAGCGTCAGTAGGGCAGATACGCAGTATTTT	CASRPAGTSVSRADTQYF
.	TRBD1	TRBV5-4	TRBJ1-1	TGTGCCAGCAGCTCCCCGGACAGGGGGAACACTGAAGCTTTCTTT	CASSSPDRGNTEAFF